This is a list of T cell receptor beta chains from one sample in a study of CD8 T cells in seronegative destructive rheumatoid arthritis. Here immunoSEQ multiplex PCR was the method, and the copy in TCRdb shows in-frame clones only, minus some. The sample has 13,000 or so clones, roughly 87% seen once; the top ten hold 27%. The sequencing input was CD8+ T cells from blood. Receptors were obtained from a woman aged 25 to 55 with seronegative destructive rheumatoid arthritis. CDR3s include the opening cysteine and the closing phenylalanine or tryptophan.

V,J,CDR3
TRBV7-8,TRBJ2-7,CASSQGLAKTGYEQYF
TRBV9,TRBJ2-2,CASSLIETGELFF
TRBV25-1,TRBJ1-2,CASSEVGVMLGYTF
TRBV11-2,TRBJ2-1,CASSLGYSQEQFF
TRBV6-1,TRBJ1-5,CASNLDRGNQPQHF
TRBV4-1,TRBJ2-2,CASGQGLAGVDGELFF
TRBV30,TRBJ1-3,CAWSADWPSGNTIYF
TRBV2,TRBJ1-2,CASSVGQGWPVSQSNYGYTF
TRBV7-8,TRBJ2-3,CASSSYTGLADTQYF
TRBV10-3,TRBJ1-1,CAISGPEGGRDEAFF
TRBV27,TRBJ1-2,CASSLWPGGIYGYTF
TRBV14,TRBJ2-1,CASSQGVQGLYNEQFF
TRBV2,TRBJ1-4,CASRDRGGEKLFF
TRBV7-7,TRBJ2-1,CASSLGSGNAQFF
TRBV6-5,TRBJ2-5,CASSLYPEEETQYF
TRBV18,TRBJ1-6,CASSEQGNSPLHF
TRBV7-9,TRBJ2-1,CASSLGLGDYMWTDEQFF
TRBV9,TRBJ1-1,CASSPRYGAGTIGDTEAFF
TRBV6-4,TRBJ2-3,CASSESSGGTDTQYF
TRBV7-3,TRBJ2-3,CASSSRESTDTQYF
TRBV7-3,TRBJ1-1,CASSLTASTEAFF
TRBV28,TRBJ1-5,CASSRDREGQPQHF
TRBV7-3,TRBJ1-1,CASSFTASHEAFF
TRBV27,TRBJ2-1,CASTIQGGGAYEQFF
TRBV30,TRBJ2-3,CAWSRGTIWEGRNTQYF
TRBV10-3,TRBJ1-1,CASTAGQGVNTEAFF
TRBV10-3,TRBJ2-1,CAISESGTTLDEQFF
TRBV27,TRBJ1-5,CASSPWVGEGGNQPQHF
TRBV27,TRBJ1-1,CASSLGARTEAFF
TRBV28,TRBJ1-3,CASSFAVNTIYF
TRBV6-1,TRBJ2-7,CASSDSASYEQYF
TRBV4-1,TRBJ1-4,CASRRSGTGSEKLFF
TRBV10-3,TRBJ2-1,CAISSDSYPGDEQFF
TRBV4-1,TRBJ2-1,CASSQERSEQFF
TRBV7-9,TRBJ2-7,CASSLSPPGDEQYF
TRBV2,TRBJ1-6,CASSEGGRVIYNSPLHF
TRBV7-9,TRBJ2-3,CASSPGQGYNPGTDTQYF
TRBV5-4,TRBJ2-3,CASSPQGPLLDTQYF
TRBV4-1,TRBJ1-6,CASSQKTENSPLHF
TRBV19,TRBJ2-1,CASNGGGLNEQFF
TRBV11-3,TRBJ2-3,CASSAGTSGYTDTQYF
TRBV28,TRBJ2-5,CASSSGWETQYF
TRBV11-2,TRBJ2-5,CASSSLAGGGQETQYF
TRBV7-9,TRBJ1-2,CASSIAGAVYGYTF
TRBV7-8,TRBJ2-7,CATQGDSYEQYF
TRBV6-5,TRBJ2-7,CASRLQVDSYEQYF
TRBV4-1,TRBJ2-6,CASRPRGSGANVLTF
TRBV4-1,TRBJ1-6,CASSPLGQGSYNSPLHF
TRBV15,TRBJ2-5,CAIRDRGLETQYF